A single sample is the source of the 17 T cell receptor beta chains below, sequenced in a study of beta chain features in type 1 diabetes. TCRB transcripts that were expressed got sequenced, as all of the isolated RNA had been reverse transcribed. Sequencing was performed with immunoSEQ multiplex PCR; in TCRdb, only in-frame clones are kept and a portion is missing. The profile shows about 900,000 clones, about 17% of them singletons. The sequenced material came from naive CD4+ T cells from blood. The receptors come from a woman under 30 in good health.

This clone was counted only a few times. The CDR3 DNA reads as TGTGCCAGCTCACCACTGGGGAGCTCCTACGAGCAGTACTTC. It specifies CASSPLGSSYEQYF. This chain links TRBV18 with TRBJ2-7, with a weak D call TRBD2 (5 bases). With 1 base removed from V and 0 bases from J, the gap between germline ends came to 7 bases. This CDR3 has 14 residues. Germline V gives CDR1 KGHSH, CDR2 LQKENI. Using reference TRBV18 and TRBJ2-7 for the parts outside the CDR3, the full variable domain is NAGVMQNPRHLVRRRGQEARLRCSPMKGHSHVYWYRQLPEEGLKFMVYLQKENIIDESGMPKERFSAEFPKEGPSILRIQQVVRGDSAAYFCASSPLGSSYEQYFGPGTRLTVT.

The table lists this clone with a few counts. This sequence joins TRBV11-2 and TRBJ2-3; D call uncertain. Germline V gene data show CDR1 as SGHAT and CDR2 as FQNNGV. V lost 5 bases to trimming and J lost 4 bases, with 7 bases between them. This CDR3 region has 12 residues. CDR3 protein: CASSVIADTQYF. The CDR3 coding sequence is TGTGCCAGCAGCGTGATCGCAGATACGCAGTATTTT.

CDR3 in amino acids: CASSEKGPLNEKLFF. CDR3 nucleotides: TGTGCCAGCAGCGAAAAGGGGCCCCTTAATGAAAAACTGTTTTTT. This chain connects TRBV21-1 to TRBJ1-4; the D segment call TRBD1 is taken from the table without a DNA check. TRBV21-1 counts as a pseudogene. The CDR3 totals 15 residues.

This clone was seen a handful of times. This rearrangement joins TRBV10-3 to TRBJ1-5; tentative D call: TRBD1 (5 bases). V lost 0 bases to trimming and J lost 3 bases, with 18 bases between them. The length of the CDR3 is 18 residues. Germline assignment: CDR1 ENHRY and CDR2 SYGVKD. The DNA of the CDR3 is TGTGCCATCAGTGAGTCGATTCTTAGGGACCGCAACAATCAGCCCCAGCATTTT. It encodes CAISESILRDRNNQPQHF.

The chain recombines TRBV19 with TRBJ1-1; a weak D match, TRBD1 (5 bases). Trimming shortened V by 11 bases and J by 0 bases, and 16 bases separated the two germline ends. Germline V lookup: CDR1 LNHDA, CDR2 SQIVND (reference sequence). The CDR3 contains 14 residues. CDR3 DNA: TGTGCCTCAAAGTCAGACAGATTGAACACTGAAGCTTTCTTT. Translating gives CASKSDRLNTEAFF. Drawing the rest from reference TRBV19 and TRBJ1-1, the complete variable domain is DGGITQSPKYLFRKEGQNVTLSCEQNLNHDAMYWYRQDPGQGLRLIYYSQIVNDFQKGDIAEGYSVSREKKESFPLTVTSAQKNPTAFYLCASKSDRLNTEAFFGQGTRLTVV.

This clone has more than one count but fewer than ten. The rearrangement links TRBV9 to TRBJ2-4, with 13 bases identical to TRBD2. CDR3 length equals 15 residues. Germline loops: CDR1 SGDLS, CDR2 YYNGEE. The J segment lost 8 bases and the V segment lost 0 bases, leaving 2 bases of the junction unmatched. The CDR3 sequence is CASSVDGLAGDIQYF. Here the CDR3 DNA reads TGTGCCAGCAGCGTAGACGGACTAGCGGGAGACATTCAGTACTTC.

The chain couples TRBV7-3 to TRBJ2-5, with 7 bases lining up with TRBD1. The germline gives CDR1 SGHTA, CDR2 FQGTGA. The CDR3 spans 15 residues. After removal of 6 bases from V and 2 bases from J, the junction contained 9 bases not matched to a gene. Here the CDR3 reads CASRSGTDSQETQYF. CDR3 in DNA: TGTGCCAGCAGGTCCGGGACAGATAGTCAAGAGACCCAGTACTTC.

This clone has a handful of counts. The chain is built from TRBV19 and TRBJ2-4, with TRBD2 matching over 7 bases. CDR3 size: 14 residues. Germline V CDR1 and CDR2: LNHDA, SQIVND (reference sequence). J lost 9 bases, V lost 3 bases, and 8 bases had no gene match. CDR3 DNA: TGTGCCAGTAGTATCCGGGGACCGGGGGGCATTCAGTACTTC. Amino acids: CASSIRGPGGIQYF.

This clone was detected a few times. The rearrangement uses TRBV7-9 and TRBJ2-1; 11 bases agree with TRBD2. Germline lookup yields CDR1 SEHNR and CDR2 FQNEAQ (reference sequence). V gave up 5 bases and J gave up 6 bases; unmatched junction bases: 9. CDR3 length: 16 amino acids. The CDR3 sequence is CASSPSPSGRSNEQFF. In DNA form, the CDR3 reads TGTGCCAGCAGCCCATCCCCTAGCGGGAGGAGCAATGAGCAGTTCTTC.

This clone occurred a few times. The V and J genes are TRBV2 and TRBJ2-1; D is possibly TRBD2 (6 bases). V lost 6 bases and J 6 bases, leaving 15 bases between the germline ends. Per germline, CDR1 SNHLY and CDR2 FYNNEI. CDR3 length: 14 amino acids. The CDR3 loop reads CASRGGETVNEQFF. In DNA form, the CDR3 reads TGTGCCAGCAGGGGCGGGGAGACGGTCAATGAGCAGTTCTTC. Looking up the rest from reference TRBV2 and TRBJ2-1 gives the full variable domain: EPEVTQTPSHQVTQMGQEVILRCVPISNHLYFYWYRQILGQKVEFLVSFYNNEISEKSEIFDDQFSVERPDGSNFTLKIRSTKLEDSAMYFCASRGGETVNEQFFGPGTRLTVL.

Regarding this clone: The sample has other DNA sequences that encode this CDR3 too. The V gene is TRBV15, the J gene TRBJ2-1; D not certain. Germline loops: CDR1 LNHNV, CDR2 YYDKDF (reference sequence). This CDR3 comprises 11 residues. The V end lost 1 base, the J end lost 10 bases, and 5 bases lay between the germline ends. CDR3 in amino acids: CATSRGGEQFF. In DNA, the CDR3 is TGTGCCACCAGCAGAGGCGGCGAGCAGTTCTTC.

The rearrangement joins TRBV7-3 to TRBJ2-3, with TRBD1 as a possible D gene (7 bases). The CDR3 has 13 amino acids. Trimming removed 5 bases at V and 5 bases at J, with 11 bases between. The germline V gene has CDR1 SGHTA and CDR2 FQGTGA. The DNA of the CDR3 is TGTGCCAGCAGCCAGGGGGGAGAAGATACGCAGTATTTT. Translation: CASSQGGEDTQYF.

The CDR3 region has the DNA TGCAGCGTTGCACGCCTAGACTATGGCTACACCTTC. Translating it yields CSVARLDYGYTF. The gene calls are TRBV29-1 and TRBJ1-2; D remains ambiguous. Deletions cut 4 bases from V and 3 bases from J, with 9 bases between. Germline values: CDR1 SQVTM, CDR2 ANQGSEA. The CDR3 contains 12 residues.

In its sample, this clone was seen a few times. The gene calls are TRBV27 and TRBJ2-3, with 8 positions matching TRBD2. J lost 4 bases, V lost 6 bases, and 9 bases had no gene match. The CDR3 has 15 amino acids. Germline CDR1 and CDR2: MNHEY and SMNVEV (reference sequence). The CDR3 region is CASSPGLAGADTQYF. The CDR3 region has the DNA TGTGCCAGCAGCCCTGGACTAGCAGGGGCAGATACGCAGTATTTT.

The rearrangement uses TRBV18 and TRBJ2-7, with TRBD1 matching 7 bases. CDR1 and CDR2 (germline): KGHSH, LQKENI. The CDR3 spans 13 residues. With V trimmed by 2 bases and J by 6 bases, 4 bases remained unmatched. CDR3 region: CASSPDRVTEQYF. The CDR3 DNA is TGTGCCAGCTCACCAGACAGGGTAACCGAGCAGTACTTC. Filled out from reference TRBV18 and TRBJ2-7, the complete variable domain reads NAGVMQNPRHLVRRRGQEARLRCSPMKGHSHVYWYRQLPEEGLKFMVYLQKENIIDESGMPKERFSAEFPKEGPSILRIQQVVRGDSAAYFCASSPDRVTEQYFGPGTRLTVT.

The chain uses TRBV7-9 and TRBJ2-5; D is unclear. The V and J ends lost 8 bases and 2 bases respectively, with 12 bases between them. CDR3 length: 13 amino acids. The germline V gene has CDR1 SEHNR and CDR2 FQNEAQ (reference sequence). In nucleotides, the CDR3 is TGTGCCAGCGAAAGGCTACGACAAGAGACCCAGTACTTC. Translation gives CASERLRQETQYF. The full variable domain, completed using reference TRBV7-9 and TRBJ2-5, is DTGVSQNPRHKITKRGQNVTFRCDPISEHNRLYWYRQTLGQGPEFLTYFQNEAQLEKSRLLSDRFSAERPKGSFSTLEIQRTEQGDSAMYLCASERLRQETQYFGPGTRLLVL.

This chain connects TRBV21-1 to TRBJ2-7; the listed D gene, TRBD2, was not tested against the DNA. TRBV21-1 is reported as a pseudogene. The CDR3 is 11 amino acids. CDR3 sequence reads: CASSSGDEQYF. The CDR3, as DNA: TGTGCCAGCAGTAGCGGGGACGAGCAGTACTTC.